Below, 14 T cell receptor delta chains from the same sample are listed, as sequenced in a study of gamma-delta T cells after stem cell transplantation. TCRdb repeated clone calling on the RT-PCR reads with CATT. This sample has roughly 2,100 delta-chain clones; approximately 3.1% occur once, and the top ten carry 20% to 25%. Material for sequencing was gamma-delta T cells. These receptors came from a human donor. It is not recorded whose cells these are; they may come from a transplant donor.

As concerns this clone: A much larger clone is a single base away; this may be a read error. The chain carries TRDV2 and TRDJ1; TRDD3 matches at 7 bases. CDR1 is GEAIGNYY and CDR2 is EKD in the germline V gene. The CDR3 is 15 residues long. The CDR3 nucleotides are TGTGCCTGTGACACCGTAGGCGGATACGCCGATAAATTCATCTTT. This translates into CACDTVGGYADKFIF.

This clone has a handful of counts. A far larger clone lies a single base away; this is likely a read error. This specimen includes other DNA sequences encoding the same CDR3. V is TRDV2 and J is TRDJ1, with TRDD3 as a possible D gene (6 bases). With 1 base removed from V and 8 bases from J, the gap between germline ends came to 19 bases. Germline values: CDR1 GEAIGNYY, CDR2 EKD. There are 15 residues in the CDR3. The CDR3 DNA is TGTGCCTGTGACACTGTTGGGGGTATAGATGGAAAACTCATCTTT. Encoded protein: CACDTVGGIDGKLIF.

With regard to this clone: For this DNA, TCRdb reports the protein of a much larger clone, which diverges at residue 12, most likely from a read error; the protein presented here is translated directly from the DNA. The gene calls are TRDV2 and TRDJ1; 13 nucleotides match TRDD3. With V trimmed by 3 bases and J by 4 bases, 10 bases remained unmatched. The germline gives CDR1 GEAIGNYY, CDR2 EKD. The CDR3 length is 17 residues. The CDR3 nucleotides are TGTGCCTGTGACCCCGTACTGGGGGATACGCGTGGCGATAAACTCATCTTT. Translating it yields CACDPVLGDTRGDKLIF.

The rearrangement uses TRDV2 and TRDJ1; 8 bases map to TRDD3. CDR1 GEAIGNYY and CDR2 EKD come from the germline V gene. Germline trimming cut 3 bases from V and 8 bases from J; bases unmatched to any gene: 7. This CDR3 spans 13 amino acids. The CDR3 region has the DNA TGTGCCTGTGACGGGCTGGGGGACTCGAAACTCATCTTT. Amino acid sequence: CACDGLGDSKLIF.

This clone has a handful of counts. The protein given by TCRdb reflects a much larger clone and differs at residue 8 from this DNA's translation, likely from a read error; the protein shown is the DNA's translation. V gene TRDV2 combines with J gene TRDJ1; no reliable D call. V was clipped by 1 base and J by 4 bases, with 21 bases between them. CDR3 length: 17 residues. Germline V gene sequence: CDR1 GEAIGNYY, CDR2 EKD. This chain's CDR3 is CACDTLRPQRQDDKLIF. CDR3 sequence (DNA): TGTGCCTGTGACACACTCCGGCCTCAACGCCAGGACGATAAACTCATCTTT.

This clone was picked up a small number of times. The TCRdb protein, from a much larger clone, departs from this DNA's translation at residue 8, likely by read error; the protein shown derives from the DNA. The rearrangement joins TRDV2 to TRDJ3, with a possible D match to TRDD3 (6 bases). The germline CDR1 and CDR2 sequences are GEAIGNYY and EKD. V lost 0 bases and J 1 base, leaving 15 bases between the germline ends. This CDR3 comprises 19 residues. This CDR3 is CACDTWGALRSWDTRQMFF. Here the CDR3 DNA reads TGTGCCTGTGACACCTGGGGGGCACTTAGGTCCTGGGACACCCGACAGATGTTTTTC.

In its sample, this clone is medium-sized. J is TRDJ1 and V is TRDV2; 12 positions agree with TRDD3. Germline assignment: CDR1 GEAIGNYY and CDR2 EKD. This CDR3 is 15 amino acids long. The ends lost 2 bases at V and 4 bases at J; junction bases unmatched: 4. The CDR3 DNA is TGTGCCTGTGACAGCCTGGGGGATACGGGCGATAAACTCATCTTT. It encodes CACDSLGDTGDKLIF.

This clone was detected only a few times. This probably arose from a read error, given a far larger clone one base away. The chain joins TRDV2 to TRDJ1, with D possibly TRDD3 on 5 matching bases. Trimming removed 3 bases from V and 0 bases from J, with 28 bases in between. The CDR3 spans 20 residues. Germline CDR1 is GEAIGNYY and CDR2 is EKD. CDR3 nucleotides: TGTGCCTGTGACTCCATTGCGTCTGGCGATACAGTCCCCTACACCGATAAACTCATCTTT. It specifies CACDSIASGDTVPYTDKLIF.

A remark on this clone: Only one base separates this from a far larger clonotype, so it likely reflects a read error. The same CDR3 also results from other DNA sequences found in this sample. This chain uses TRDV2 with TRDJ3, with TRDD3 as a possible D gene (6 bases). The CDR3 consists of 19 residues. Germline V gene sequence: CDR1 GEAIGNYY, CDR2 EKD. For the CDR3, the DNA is TGTGCCTGCGACACAGGTGGGGGTCTTAGCTCCTGGGACACCCGACAGATGTTTTTC. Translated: CACDTGGGLSSWDTRQMFF.

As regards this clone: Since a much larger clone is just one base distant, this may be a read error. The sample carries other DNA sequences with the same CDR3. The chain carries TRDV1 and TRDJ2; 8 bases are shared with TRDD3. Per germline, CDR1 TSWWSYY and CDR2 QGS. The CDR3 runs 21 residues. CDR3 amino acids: CALGELGLDGIRLRLTAQLFF. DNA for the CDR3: TGCGCTCTTGGGGAACTTGGTTTGGATGGGATACGCCTCCGTTTGACAGCACAACTCTTCTTT.

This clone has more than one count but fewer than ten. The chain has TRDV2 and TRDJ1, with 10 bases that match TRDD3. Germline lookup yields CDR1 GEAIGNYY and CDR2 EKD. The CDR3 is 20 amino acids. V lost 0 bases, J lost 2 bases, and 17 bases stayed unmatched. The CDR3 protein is CACDTLTRTGGLIGTDKLIF. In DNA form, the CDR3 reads TGTGCCTGTGACACCCTAACACGTACTGGGGGATTAATAGGAACCGATAAACTCATCTTT.

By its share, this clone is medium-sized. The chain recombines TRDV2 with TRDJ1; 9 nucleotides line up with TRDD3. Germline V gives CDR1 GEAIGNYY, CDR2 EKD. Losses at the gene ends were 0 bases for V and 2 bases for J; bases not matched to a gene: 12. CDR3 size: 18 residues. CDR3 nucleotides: TGTGCCTGTGACACCCTTAATCCCCGGGGATACGCAACCGATAAACTCATCTTT. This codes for CACDTLNPRGYATDKLIF.

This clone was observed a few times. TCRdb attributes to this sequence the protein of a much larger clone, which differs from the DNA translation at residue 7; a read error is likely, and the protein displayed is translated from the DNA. The CDR3 is CACDTVGGILSTWADKLIF. CDR3 DNA: TGTGCCTGTGACACCGTAGGGGGGATACTTTCAACTTGGGCCGATAAACTCATCTTT. V usage is TRDV2 and J usage is TRDJ1; 9 bases agree with TRDD3. Germline lookup yields CDR1 GEAIGNYY and CDR2 EKD. The CDR3 covers 19 residues. J was trimmed by 3 bases and V by 0 bases; bases with no gene match: 16.

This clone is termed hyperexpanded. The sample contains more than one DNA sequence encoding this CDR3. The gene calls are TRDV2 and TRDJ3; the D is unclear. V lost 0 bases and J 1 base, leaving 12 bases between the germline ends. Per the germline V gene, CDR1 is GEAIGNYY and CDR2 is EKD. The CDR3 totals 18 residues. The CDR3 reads CACDTLSGSSWDTRQMFF. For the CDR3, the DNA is TGTGCCTGTGACACCTTAAGTGGGAGTTCCTGGGACACCCGACAGATGTTTTTC.